This TCR beta chain was obtained from a study of T cell responses to AZD1222 COVID-19 vaccine. Worth noting for this clone: Its target is not known.

Study outcomes and limitations: Just five or six AZD1222 recipients were seropositive at baseline. It was only after the peak T cell response that any repertoires were sampled.

The CDR3 spans 20 residues. Germline V gene lookup returns CDR1 MDHEN and CDR2 SYDVKM. V lost 7 bases and J lost 7, with 35 bases in between. Measured with immunoSEQ multiplex PCR; TCRdb has only the in-frame clones, and not every one. The table records around 100,000 clones, 84% of them present only once. The source is an adult in good health. Sequencing used peripheral blood, obtained on day 0 of AZD1222 vaccination. The V and J genes are TRBV28 and TRBJ2-1; D might be TRBD1 or TRBD2, each matching 6 bases. The CDR3 loop is CASTLGRGGKRDAALNEQFF. The CDR3, as DNA: TGTGCCAGCACTCTGGGCAGGGGAGGTAAAAGGGACGCCGCCCTGAATGAGCAGTTCTTC. The full variable domain, with the rest looked up from reference TRBV28 and TRBJ2-1, is DVKVTQSSRYLVKRTGEKVFLECVQDMDHENMFWYRQDPGLGLRLIYFSYDVKMKEKGDIPEGYSVSREKKERFSLILESASTNQTSMYLCASTLGRGGKRDAALNEQFFGPGTRLTVL.